Presented here are 32 T cell receptor beta chains from one specimen sequenced in a study of CD4 and CD8 cells across lung adenocarcinoma regions. Each CDR3 protein gets one entry after TCRdb re-called the PCR reads with MiXCR. The sample yields around 9,800 distinct CDR3 sequences, 50% to 65% seen once. The sample consisted of CD4+ T cells from the center of a lung tumor. The source is a male donor with lung adenocarcinoma. The CD4 and CD8 labels of this study may be unreliable.

The V gene is TRBV5-1, the J gene TRBJ2-2; a weak D match, TRBD2 (6 bases). The germline V and J ends were trimmed by 2 bases and 5 bases, with 10 bases remaining between them. CDR3 length equals 14 residues. Germline V gene sequence: CDR1 SGHRS, CDR2 YFSETQ. CDR3 coding DNA: TGCGCCAGCAGCTTAGGGGCGGGGACCGGGGAGCTGTTTTTT. Its protein is CASSLGAGTGELFF.

This clonotype was picked up one time. This sequence joins TRBV10-2 and TRBJ2-6; D remains ambiguous. The CDR3 is made up of 13 amino acids. The V gene lost 10 bases and the J gene lost 2 bases, with 9 bases spanning the gap. Per the germline V gene, CDR1 is WSHSY and CDR2 is SAAADI. The CDR3 DNA sequence: TGCGCCACCACTTATCCTGGGGCCAACGTCCTGACTTTC. This encodes CATTYPGANVLTF.

The chain has TRBV5-5 and TRBJ2-5; tentatively, D is TRBD1 or TRBD2 (5 bases each). The CDR3 has 12 residues. With 1 base removed from V and 11 bases from J, the gap between germline ends came to 12 bases. Germline CDR1 and CDR2: SGHKS and YYEKEE (reference sequence). The CDR3 loop is CASSLSAREQYF. CDR3 sequence (DNA): TGTGCCAGCAGCTTGTCTGCCAGGGAGCAGTACTTC.

This clonotype was seen once. The chain has TRBV6-1 and TRBJ2-1; tentatively, D is TRBD1 (6 bases). Gene TRBJ2-5 matches the end of the DNA better, so the J call may be wrong. Germline values: CDR1 MNHNS, CDR2 SASEGT. This CDR3 comprises 15 residues. CDR3 sequence: CARGYGGRDQETQYF. CDR3 nucleotides: TGTGCCAGGGGGTATGGGGGCCGGGACCAAGAGACCCAGTACTTC.

On this clonotype: Compared with germline, one end of the junction differs, possibly owing to a read error. The chain employs TRBV6-1 and TRBJ2-3; 10 nucleotides line up with TRBD2. The CDR3 length is 17 residues. The germline V gene encodes CDR1 MNHNS and CDR2 SASEGT. The CDR3 loop reads CASRTAGLAVSQETQYF. The CDR3 DNA reads TGTGCCAGCAGGACGGCCGGACTAGCGGTTAGCCAAGAGACGCAGTATTTC.

The V gene is TRBV6-2 or TRBV6-3, the J gene TRBJ1-6, with 8 bases lining up with TRBD1. Trimming at V came to 2 bases and at J to 5 bases, leaving 2 bases not matched to a gene. This CDR3 is built from 15 residues. Germline V gene sequence: CDR1 MNHEY, CDR2 SVGEGT. The CDR3 spells CASSYEGQDNSPLHF. CDR3 nucleotide sequence: TGTGCCAGCAGTTACGAGGGACAGGATAATTCACCCCTCCACTTT.

This chain uses TRBV12-3 or TRBV12-4 with TRBJ2-1; D is uncertain. The DNA matches TRBJ2-5 better at its end, which makes the J call doubtful. This CDR3 has 13 residues. In DNA form, the CDR3 reads TGTGCCAGCACCCAAACAGACGGCGTGACCCAGTACTTC. It specifies CASTQTDGVTQYF.

This clonotype was counted ten times or more. This chain connects TRBV6-1 to TRBJ2-3; D possibly corresponds to TRBD2 (6 bases). In germline, CDR1 is MNHNS, CDR2 SASEGT. V was pared by 4 bases and J by 0 bases, with 11 bases between. The CDR3 runs 15 residues. The CDR3 spells CASSVTRGSTDTQYF. CDR3 DNA sequence: TGTGCCAGCAGTGTGACTAGGGGAAGCACAGATACGCAGTATTTT.

CDR3 in amino acids: CASSPQTGGAFSTGELFF. CDR3 bases: TGTGCCAGCAGCCCTCAGACAGGGGGCGCTTTTAGCACCGGGGAGCTGTTTTTT. The V call is TRBV7-2, the J call TRBJ2-2; 10 nucleotides align to TRBD1. V lost 5 bases, J lost 4 bases, and 13 bases stayed unmatched. Germline CDR1 is SGHTA and CDR2 is FQGNSA. This CDR3 contains 18 residues.

The sample holds a few counts of this clonotype. The rearrangement joins TRBV6-1 to TRBJ2-1; D gene unclear. The CDR3 covers 15 residues. V lost 7 bases, J lost 9 bases, and 22 bases lay in between. Germline CDR1 MNHNS, CDR2 SASEGT. CDR3 sequence reads: CASTPVSATYGEQFF. As DNA, the CDR3 is TGTGCCAGCACCCCGGTCAGTGCCACCTACGGTGAGCAGTTCTTC.

V gene TRBV7-6 combines with J gene TRBJ2-3; 13 bases match TRBD2. Germline lookup yields CDR1 SGHVS and CDR2 FNYEAQ. There are 18 residues in the CDR3. V gave up 5 bases and J gave up 7 bases; unmatched junction bases: 15. The DNA of the CDR3 is TGTGCCAGCAGCCCTCGTCGGACTAGCGGGGGTGAAACGAATACGCAGTATTTT. Its translation: CASSPRRTSGGETNTQYF.

Notes on this clonotype: At one end, the junction sequence differs from germline, possibly due to a read error. The V call is TRBV6-4, the J call TRBJ2-4; possibly TRBD1 or TRBD2 for D (6 bases each). CDR3 length equals 15 residues. Germline CDR1 is MRHNA and CDR2 is SNTAGT. Here the CDR3 reads CASSAGKGGKDTQYF. The CDR3 nucleotides are TGTGCCAGCAGTGCGGGCAAGGGGGGCAAAGACACTCAGTATTTC.

This clonotype appeared many times. The chain is built from TRBV6-4 and TRBJ2-3; 12 bases are a match to TRBD2. The length of the CDR3 is 15 residues. With V trimmed by 5 bases and J by 4 bases, 4 bases remained unmatched. Germline-derived CDR1 and CDR2 are MRHNA and SNTAGT. In nucleotides, the CDR3 is TGTGCCAGCAGTAGGACTAGCGGGACTGCAGATACGCAGTATTTT. Its translation is CASSRTSGTADTQYF.

This rearrangement joins TRBV24-1 to TRBJ2-2; 9 positions match TRBD1. CDR3 length: 17 residues. The germline CDR1 and CDR2 sequences are KGHDR and SFDVKD. The trim removed 3 bases at V and 3 bases at J, leaving 7 bases unmatched. Here the CDR3 reads CATSDPATGGYTGELFF. Here the CDR3 DNA reads TGTGCCACCAGTGATCCGGCTACAGGGGGCTACACCGGGGAGCTGTTTTTT.

The rearrangement uses TRBV7-2 and TRBJ2-4; D is perhaps TRBD1 or TRBD2 (5 bases each). Germline lookup yields CDR1 SGHTA and CDR2 FQGNSA. This CDR3 is 14 amino acids long. The CDR3 spells CAGSVGRDQDIQYF. Written as DNA, the CDR3 is TGTGCGGGGAGCGTGGGCCGGGACCAAGACATTCAGTACTTC. Supplemented by reference TRBV7-2 and TRBJ2-4, the full variable domain reads GAGVSQSPSNKVTEKGKDVELRCDPISGHTALYWYRQSLGQGLEFLIYFQGNSAPDKSGLPSDRFSAERTGGSVSTLTIQRTQQEDSAVYLCAGSVGRDQDIQYFGAGTRLSVL.

Ten or more counts support this clonotype. The chain couples TRBV6-1 to TRBJ2-7, with a possible D match to TRBD2 (5 bases). V was pared by 5 bases and J by 1 base, with 15 bases between. The germline V gene has CDR1 MNHNS and CDR2 SASEGT. The CDR3 is 15 residues long. CDR3 in amino acids: CASSKEDGGSYEQYF. CDR3 DNA sequence: TGTGCCAGCAGTAAGGAGGACGGCGGGTCCTACGAGCAGTACTTC.

The chain recombines TRBV6-1 with TRBJ2-5, with unresolved D. The end of the DNA is better explained by TRBJ2-7, so the J call may be wrong. There are 14 residues in the CDR3. Germline values: CDR1 MNHNS, CDR2 SASEGT. The CDR3 nucleotides read TGTGCCAGCAGTGAAGTACCGCCCCCTGGCGAGCAGTACTTC. Translated, it gives CASSEVPPPGEQYF.

This clonotype was detected ten times or more. This chain connects TRBV15 to TRBJ2-1; 10 bases match TRBD1. The CDR3 length is 15 residues. The V gene's germline CDR1 is LNHNV and CDR2 YYDKDF (reference sequence). Trimming took 1 base from V and 6 from J; bases not matched to a gene: 3. The CDR3 nucleotides read TGTGCCACCAGCAGAGTTGACAGGGGGCTCAATGAGCAGTTCTTC. This codes for CATSRVDRGLNEQFF.

The V gene is TRBV6-1, the J gene TRBJ1-6; TRBD1 matches at 8 bases. Germline V gene sequence: CDR1 MNHNS, CDR2 SASEGT. Trimming took 0 bases from V and 7 from J; bases not matched to a gene: 17. The CDR3 spans 20 residues. The CDR3 DNA reads as TGTGCCAGCAGTGAAGCGCTTCTCGGCCAGGGGGCTACGGGGAATTCACCCCTCCACTTT. Protein: CASSEALLGQGATGNSPLHF.

In its sample, this clonotype is medium-sized. This chain joins TRBV6-1 and TRBJ1-4; D call uncertain. Germline V gene lookup returns CDR1 MNHNS and CDR2 SASEGT. The length of the CDR3 is 16 residues. V was cut by 3 bases and J by 0 bases, with 11 bases left in between. The CDR3 nucleotides read TGTGCCAGCAGTGATAGACCTCGGACAACTAATGAAAAACTGTTTTTT. Translated: CASSDRPRTTNEKLFF.

The CDR3 sequence: CASRQGASTDTQYF. CDR3 bases: TGCGCCAGCAGGCAGGGGGCTAGCACAGATACGCAGTATTTT. The V and J genes are TRBV5-1 and TRBJ2-3; 8 bases are shared with TRBD1. Germline trimming cut 5 bases from V and 0 bases from J; bases unmatched to any gene: 2. This CDR3 region has 14 residues. Germline V gives CDR1 SGHRS, CDR2 YFSETQ.

This clonotype came up many times. The V gene is TRBV4-1, the J gene TRBJ1-2, with TRBD1 identical over 9 bases. The CDR3 consists of 15 residues. Germline V gene data show CDR1 as MGHRA and CDR2 as YSYEKL. Germline trimming cut 1 base from V and 4 bases from J; bases unmatched to any gene: 4. CDR3 residues: CASSQGGTGRYGYTF. The CDR3 coding sequence is TGCGCCAGCAGCCAAGGCGGGACAGGGCGCTATGGCTACACCTTC.

Only one count was recorded for this clonotype. The germline gene is not matched at one end of the junction; a read error may be the cause. J is TRBJ2-5 and V is TRBV6-1; weak D call: TRBD2 (7 bases). CDR3 length: 14 amino acids. CDR1 and CDR2 from the germline V gene are MNHNS and SASEGT. The CDR3 here is CAGKGGGEAETQYF. The CDR3 DNA follows: TGTGCGGGGAAAGGGGGGGGAGAGGCAGAGACCCAGTATTTC.

The V and J genes are TRBV4-2 and TRBJ2-1; D may be TRBD1 (6 bases). The J call may not be correct, given that the DNA end is closer to TRBJ2-7. The germline V gene has CDR1 LGHNA and CDR2 YNFKEQ. The CDR3 totals 16 residues. The CDR3 region has the DNA TGTGCCAGCAGCCAAGATGCCGGGACAAGCTCCTACGAGCAGTACTTC. Translating it yields CASSQDAGTSSYEQYF.

Note on this clonotype: A much larger clonotype is one base distant, so this may be a read error. The chain employs TRBV6-1 and TRBJ2-3, with TRBD2 matching over 14 bases. TRBJ2-7 explains the end of the DNA better; the J call may be wrong. CDR1 and CDR2 (germline): MNHNS, SASEGT. The CDR3 consists of 16 residues. The CDR3 reads CASRGLAGVTYNEQYF. CDR3 DNA: TGTGCCAGCAGGGGACTAGCGGGAGTAACCTACAATGAGCAGTACTTC.

This clonotype was seen a few times. The chain couples TRBV6-1 to TRBJ2-1; 7 nucleotides align to TRBD1. The germline gives CDR1 MNHNS, CDR2 SASEGT. This CDR3 is 16 amino acids long. V trimming: 3 bases; J trimming: 4 bases; junction bases outside the gene matches: 9. The CDR3 region is CASSDTSGTAYNEQFF. CDR3 bases: TGTGCCAGCAGTGACACCTCCGGGACAGCATACAATGAGCAGTTCTTC.

This clonotype was recorded many times. This chain links TRBV7-2 with TRBJ1-1; tentative D call: TRBD1 (5 bases). Trimming left V 5 bases short and J 0 bases short, with 10 bases between. Germline values: CDR1 SGHTA, CDR2 FQGNSA. The CDR3 sequence is 14 residues long. The CDR3, as DNA: TGTGCCAGCAGCCAGGGACGGTTGAACACTGAAGCTTTCTTT. Protein product: CASSQGRLNTEAFF.

The gene calls are TRBV7-6 and TRBJ2-5, with D perhaps TRBD1 or TRBD2 (6 bases each). Trimming left V 9 bases short and J 0 bases short, with 17 bases between. The CDR3 spans 15 residues. CDR1 is SGHVS, CDR2 FNYEAQ, per germline. The CDR3 protein is CARGFGGRDQETQYF. The CDR3 bases are TGTGCCAGGGGGTTCGGGGGCCGTGACCAAGAGACCCAGTACTTC.

Relative to its sample, this clonotype is large. V is TRBV6-1 and J is TRBJ2-7; no reliable D call. V lost 0 bases, J lost 2 bases, and 11 bases lay in between. This CDR3 spans 15 amino acids. CDR1 MNHNS and CDR2 SASEGT come from the germline V gene. The CDR3 here is CASSEADDGPYEQYF. CDR3 coding DNA: TGTGCCAGCAGTGAAGCAGACGACGGGCCCTACGAGCAGTACTTC.

V is TRBV6-1 and J is TRBJ2-7, with 9 bases aligning to TRBD2. V lost 3 bases, J lost 3 bases, and 6 bases stayed unmatched. CDR1 and CDR2 (germline): MNHNS, SASEGT. There are 15 residues in the CDR3. CDR3 bases: TGTGCCAGCAGTGAGTGGGCGGGAGGGCGCTACGAGCAGTACTTC. This sequence encodes CASSEWAGGRYEQYF.

The rearrangement joins TRBV12-5 to TRBJ1-4; 7 nucleotides line up with TRBD1. The CDR3 has 17 residues. Germline V CDR1 and CDR2: LGHNT, FRNRAP. Unmatched junction bases numbered 9, after V lost 0 bases and J lost 5 bases. The CDR3 nucleotides are TGTGCTAGTGGTTTGGTACAGGGGCAGGGCTTCAATGAAAAACTGTTTTTT. Residues: CASGLVQGQGFNEKLFF.

Concerning this clonotype: Sequence at one end of the junction differs from germline and may be a read error. The chain employs TRBV7-7 and TRBJ2-4; D is undetermined. Per germline, CDR1 SSHAT and CDR2 FNYEAQ (reference sequence). This CDR3 has 14 residues. CDR3 loop: CASSLRERADMQYF. In nucleotides, the CDR3 is TGTGCTAGCAGCTTACGAGAGCGTGCAGATATGCAGTATTTC.